The 26 T cell receptor beta chains presented below share a single source sample, sequenced in a study of PD-1 blockade in classical Hodgkin lymphoma. As to time point: cycle 4 day 1 (C4D1), after about 6 weeks of nivolumab. With no exception, relapse followed autologous stem cell transplantation in all patients, and brentuximab vedotin exposure varied. Purification of CD4+ T cells from thawed PBMCs was performed via magnetic negative selection. The method was immunoSEQ multiplex PCR; TCRdb's version includes in-frame clones alone and lacks a portion of them. The sample shows about 30,000 clones, about four fifths of them seen only once. The input for sequencing was CD4+ T cells from blood, taken before the fourth cycle of nivolumab. These receptors all stem from a human donor with classical Hodgkin lymphoma.

This chain links TRBV7-9 with TRBJ2-5; either TRBD1 or TRBD2 may fit D (5 bases each). The CDR3 has 15 residues. V shed 4 bases and J shed 3 bases, with 15 bases lying between them. Per the germline V gene, CDR1 is SEHNR and CDR2 is FQNEAQ (reference sequence). The CDR3 DNA follows: TGTGCCAGCAGCTATCGTCGGGACCTCGAAGAGACCCAGTACTTC. This codes for CASSYRRDLEETQYF.

This clone has only one observation. The CDR3 loop reads CAWDRGSYGYTF. CDR3 bases: TGTGCCTGGGACAGGGGCTCCTATGGCTACACCTTC. The chain employs TRBV30 and TRBJ1-2, with 8 bases matching TRBD1. V trimming: 5 bases; J trimming: 4 bases; junction bases outside the gene matches: 3. The CDR3 is 12 residues long. The germline gives CDR1 GTSNPN, CDR2 SVGIG (reference sequence).

This clone has only one observation. V usage is TRBV27 and J usage is TRBJ2-7; tentatively, D is TRBD1 (6 bases). CDR1 is MNHEY, CDR2 SMNVEV, per germline (reference sequence). V was pared by 4 bases and J by 1 base, with 14 bases between. The CDR3 is made up of 15 amino acids. The CDR3 coding sequence is TGTGCCAGCAGTTCCCTCTCAGGGGTATCCTACGAGCAGTACTTC. This gives the protein CASSSLSGVSYEQYF.

CDR3 nucleotides: TGTGCCAGCAGCTTGGGCGAAAGGGCCTACGAGCAGTACTTC. Translation gives CASSLGERAYEQYF. The gene calls are TRBV7-2 and TRBJ2-7; no firm D call. Germline CDR1 is SGHTA and CDR2 is FQGNSA. CDR3 length: 14 residues. The germline V and J ends were trimmed by 3 bases and 2 bases, with 11 bases remaining between them.

The chain is built from TRBV28 and TRBJ1-1, with unresolved D. The CDR3 has 14 amino acids. Germline assignment: CDR1 MDHEN and CDR2 SYDVKM. The V end lost 4 bases, the J end lost 1 base, and 10 bases lay between the germline ends. The chain's CDR3 is CASSYYRANTEAFF. DNA for the CDR3: TGTGCCAGCAGTTACTACAGAGCGAACACTGAAGCTTTCTTT.

V usage is TRBV2 and J usage is TRBJ1-2; the D is unclear. The CDR3 runs 15 residues. Germline CDR1 is SNHLY and CDR2 is FYNNEI. The V end lost 5 bases, the J end lost 0 bases, and 13 bases lay between the germline ends. This CDR3 is CASSRAAPANYGYTF. The CDR3 nucleotides read TGTGCCAGCAGTAGAGCGGCTCCCGCTAACTATGGCTACACCTTC.

The chain joins TRBV14 to TRBJ1-3; no clear D. In germline, CDR1 is SGHDN, CDR2 FVKESK. CDR3 length equals 13 residues. V was cut by 4 bases and J by 2 bases, with 6 bases left in between. The CDR3 here is CASSPTAGNTIYF. The CDR3 bases are TGTGCCAGCAGCCCCACAGCTGGAAACACCATATATTTT.

J is TRBJ1-4 and V is TRBV5-1, with a possible D match to TRBD1 (5 bases). The length of the CDR3 is 13 residues. CDR1 and CDR2 (germline): SGHRS, YFSETQ. The germline V and J ends were trimmed by 4 bases and 8 bases, with 12 bases remaining between them. CDR3 region: CASSGGSGEKLFF. CDR3 DNA: TGCGCCAGCAGCGGGGGATCGGGGGAAAAACTGTTTTTT.

The V call is TRBV2, the J call TRBJ1-2; no clear D. The CDR3 runs 17 residues. Germline assignment: CDR1 SNHLY and CDR2 FYNNEI. The V and J ends lost 0 bases and 8 bases respectively, with 22 bases between them. The CDR3 loop is CASSEALLDPSSRGYTF. In DNA form, the CDR3 reads TGTGCCAGCAGTGAAGCGCTTCTCGACCCGTCGTCAAGGGGCTACACCTTC.

V and J are TRBV7-8 and TRBJ2-4, with D possibly TRBD1 on 5 matching bases. The V gene's germline CDR1 is SGHVS and CDR2 FQNEAQ. This CDR3 comprises 12 residues. V was trimmed by 1 base and J by 13 bases, leaving 11 bases between them. Here the CDR3 reads CASSLEGPLQYF. The CDR3 region has the DNA TGTGCCAGCAGCTTAGAGGGGCCTCTCCAGTACTTC.

Notes on this clone: The sample contains more than one DNA sequence encoding this CDR3. The chain has TRBV5-1 and TRBJ1-2; no clear D gene. The CDR3 is 13 amino acids. The V gene's germline CDR1 is SGHRS and CDR2 YFSETQ. With 0 bases removed from V and 2 bases from J, the gap between germline ends came to 5 bases. The CDR3 protein is CASSLDGNYGYTF. The CDR3 DNA sequence: TGCGCCAGCAGCTTGGACGGAAACTATGGCTACACCTTC.

This rearrangement joins TRBV6-5 to TRBJ1-1; TRBD1 matches at 9 bases. The V gene end was trimmed by 6 bases and the J gene end by 8 bases; junction bases not matched to a gene: 7. CDR3 length: 13 amino acids. CDR1 and CDR2 (germline): MNHEY, SVGAGI. CDR3 residues: CASRHGQGKEAFF. The CDR3 DNA sequence: TGTGCCAGCAGACACGGACAGGGGAAGGAAGCTTTCTTT.

This clone was recorded a few times. This sequence joins TRBV5-6 and TRBJ1-1, with unresolved D. V dropped 3 bases and J dropped 8 bases, with 8 bases sitting between them. This CDR3 region has 11 residues. The germline V gene encodes CDR1 SGHDT and CDR2 YYEEEE. CDR3 loop: CASSSRREAFF. The CDR3 DNA follows: TGTGCCAGCAGCTCCCGGCGGGAAGCTTTCTTT.

This chain connects TRBV10-3 to TRBJ2-4, with TRBD2 matching over 7 bases. Germline CDR1 reads ENHRY; CDR2 reads SYGVKD. V shed 3 bases, J shed 1 base, and the junction held 9 bases outside the gene matches. The CDR3 has 17 residues. The CDR3 is CAISDGAGVWAKNIQYF. The DNA for the CDR3 is TGTGCCATCAGTGATGGGGCGGGGGTGTGGGCCAAAAACATTCAGTACTTC.

This sequence joins TRBV7-2 and TRBJ1-1, with TRBD1 as a possible D gene (5 bases). The CDR3 runs to 12 residues. The V end was cut by 6 bases, the J end by 7 bases, with 12 bases between. The germline gives CDR1 SGHTA, CDR2 FQGNSA. The CDR3 sequence is CASRFRDYEAFF. CDR3 in DNA: TGTGCCAGCAGGTTCAGGGACTATGAAGCTTTCTTT. Looking up the rest from reference TRBV7-2 and TRBJ1-1 gives the full variable domain: GAGVSQSPSNKVTEKGKDVELRCDPISGHTALYWYRQSLGQGLEFLIYFQGNSAPDKSGLPSDRFSAERTGGSVSTLTIQRTQQEDSAVYLCASRFRDYEAFFGQGTRLTVV.

The chain recombines TRBV7-8 with TRBJ1-2; TRBD1 might be the D (5 bases). The ends were cut back, 1 base at V and 4 bases at J, with 19 bases in the middle. CDR1 SGHVS and CDR2 FQNEAQ come from the germline V gene. The CDR3 length is 17 residues. The CDR3 bases are TGTGCCAGCAGCTTAGTGAGTTTGACACTTGACAGCTATGGCTACACCTTC. Residues: CASSLVSLTLDSYGYTF.

V usage is TRBV7-3 and J usage is TRBJ2-7; perhaps TRBD1 as D (5 bases). V was pared by 5 bases and J by 5 bases, with 10 bases between. Germline CDR1 is SGHTA and CDR2 is FQGTGA. This CDR3 comprises 12 residues. In nucleotides, the CDR3 is TGTGCCAGCAGCCAGGGTGGGAACGAGCAGTACTTC. Its translation: CASSQGGNEQYF.

The chain has TRBV5-1 and TRBJ1-1; weak D call: TRBD1 (5 bases). Trimming took off 5 bases at V and 0 bases at J, with 14 bases between the two ends. There are 15 residues in the CDR3. The germline CDR1 and CDR2 sequences are SGHRS and YFSETQ. This chain's CDR3 is CASSSIGHLNTEAFF. The CDR3 region has the DNA TGCGCCAGCAGTTCAATAGGACATCTGAACACTGAAGCTTTCTTT. The whole variable domain, filled in from reference TRBV5-1 and TRBJ1-1, reads KAGVTQTPRYLIKTRGQQVTLSCSPISGHRSVSWYQQTPGQGLQFLFEYFSETQRNKGNFPGRFSGRQFSNSRSEMNVSTLELGDSALYLCASSSIGHLNTEAFFGQGTRLTVV.

The chain has TRBV5-1 and TRBJ2-4, with D tentatively TRBD1 or TRBD2 (5 bases each). The CDR3 is 15 residues long. The V end lost 0 bases, the J end lost 6 bases, and 13 bases lay between the germline ends. In germline, CDR1 is SGHRS, CDR2 YFSETQ. Written as DNA, the CDR3 is TGCGCCAGCAGCTTGGTGGTGGGGACGGGAAACATTCAGTACTTC. The encoded protein is CASSLVVGTGNIQYF. Filled out from reference TRBV5-1 and TRBJ2-4, the complete variable domain reads KAGVTQTPRYLIKTRGQQVTLSCSPISGHRSVSWYQQTPGQGLQFLFEYFSETQRNKGNFPGRFSGRQFSNSRSEMNVSTLELGDSALYLCASSLVVGTGNIQYFGAGTRLSVL.

The CDR3 protein is CASSLVVQGMAFF. CDR3 DNA: TGCGCCAGCAGCTTGGTTGTTCAGGGGATGGCTTTCTTT. The J gene is TRBJ1-1, the V gene TRBV5-1; possibly TRBD1 for D (6 bases). The CDR3 has 13 amino acids. The V and J ends lost 0 bases and 11 bases respectively, with 14 bases between them. Germline CDR1 reads SGHRS; CDR2 reads YFSETQ. Full variable domain (rest looked up from reference TRBV5-1 and TRBJ1-1): KAGVTQTPRYLIKTRGQQVTLSCSPISGHRSVSWYQQTPGQGLQFLFEYFSETQRNKGNFPGRFSGRQFSNSRSEMNVSTLELGDSALYLCASSLVVQGMAFFGQGTRLTVV.

V gene TRBV6-5 combines with J gene TRBJ2-3; 7 nucleotides agree with TRBD2. CDR1 and CDR2 from the germline V gene are MNHEY and SVGAGI. Trimming at V came to 2 bases and at J to 13 bases, leaving 9 bases not matched to a gene. The CDR3 totals 13 residues. The CDR3 spells CASSYTTSPRKYF. CDR3 coding DNA: TGTGCCAGCAGTTACACGACTAGCCCCAGGAAGTATTTT.

This sequence joins TRBV5-1 and TRBJ2-5; unclear D gene. Germline-derived CDR1 and CDR2 are SGHRS and YFSETQ. V shed 0 bases and J shed 0 bases, with 12 bases lying between them. The CDR3 covers 16 residues. The CDR3 sequence: CASSLGSILYQETQYF. In DNA form, the CDR3 reads TGCGCCAGCAGCTTGGGCTCCATCCTGTACCAAGAGACCCAGTACTTC.

This rearrangement joins TRBV6-5 to TRBJ1-2; D not resolved. CDR1 and CDR2 (germline): MNHEY, SVGAGI. This CDR3 contains 11 residues. V lost 7 bases and J lost 7, with 10 bases in between. The CDR3 protein is CASTGWSGYTF. The CDR3 coding sequence is TGTGCCAGCACGGGGTGGAGTGGCTACACCTTC.

This chain uses TRBV30 with TRBJ2-2, with D uncertain. Trimming shortened V by 0 bases and J by 6 bases, and 11 bases separated the two germline ends. Germline V gives CDR1 GTSNPN, CDR2 SVGIG (reference sequence). The CDR3 runs to 14 residues. The CDR3 loop reads CAWSVLAAAGELFF. For the CDR3, the DNA is TGTGCCTGGAGTGTACTCGCCGCGGCCGGGGAGCTGTTTTTT.

The J gene is TRBJ2-2, the V gene TRBV28; D unclear. The CDR3 consists of 14 residues. Germline CDR1 reads MDHEN; CDR2 reads SYDVKM. The V end was cut by 2 bases, the J end by 4 bases, with 8 bases between. The CDR3 bases are TGTGCCAGCAGTTTAATCGTGGGCACCGGGGAGCTGTTTTTT. Translating it yields CASSLIVGTGELFF. The full variable domain, with the rest looked up from reference TRBV28 and TRBJ2-2, is DVKVTQSSRYLVKRTGEKVFLECVQDMDHENMFWYRQDPGLGLRLIYFSYDVKMKEKGDIPEGYSVSREKKERFSLILESASTNQTSMYLCASSLIVGTGELFFGEGSRLTVL.

The chain is built from TRBV5-1 and TRBJ2-3, with 10 bases that match TRBD1. The CDR3 spans 15 residues. Looked up from germline, CDR1 is SGHRS and CDR2 is YFSETQ. Trimming took 3 bases from V and 5 from J; bases not matched to a gene: 6. The CDR3 sequence: CASSSTGQGIDTQYF. Written as DNA, the CDR3 is TGCGCCAGCAGCTCTACGGGACAGGGGATAGATACGCAGTATTTT.